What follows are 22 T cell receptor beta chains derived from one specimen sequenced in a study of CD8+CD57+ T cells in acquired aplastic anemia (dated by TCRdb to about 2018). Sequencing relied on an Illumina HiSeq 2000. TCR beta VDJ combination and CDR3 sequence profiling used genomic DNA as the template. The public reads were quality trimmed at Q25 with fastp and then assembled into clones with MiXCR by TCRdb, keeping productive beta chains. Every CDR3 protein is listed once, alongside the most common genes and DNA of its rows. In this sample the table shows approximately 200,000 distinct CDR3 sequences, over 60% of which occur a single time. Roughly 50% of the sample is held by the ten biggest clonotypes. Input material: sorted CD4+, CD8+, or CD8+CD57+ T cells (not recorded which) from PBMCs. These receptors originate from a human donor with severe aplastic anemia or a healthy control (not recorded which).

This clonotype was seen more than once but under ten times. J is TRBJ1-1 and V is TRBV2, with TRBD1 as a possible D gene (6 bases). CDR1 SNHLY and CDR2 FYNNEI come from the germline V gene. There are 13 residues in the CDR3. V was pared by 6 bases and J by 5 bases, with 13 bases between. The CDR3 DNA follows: TGTGCCAGCAGGCCGACAGGCAGAACTGAAGCTTTCTTT. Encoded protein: CASRPTGRTEAFF.

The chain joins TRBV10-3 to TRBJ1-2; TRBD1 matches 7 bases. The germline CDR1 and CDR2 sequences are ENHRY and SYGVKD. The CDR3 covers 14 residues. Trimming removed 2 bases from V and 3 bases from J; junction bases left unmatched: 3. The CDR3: CAISEARGDYGYTF. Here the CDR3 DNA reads TGTGCCATCAGTGAGGCCAGGGGGGACTATGGCTACACCTTC.

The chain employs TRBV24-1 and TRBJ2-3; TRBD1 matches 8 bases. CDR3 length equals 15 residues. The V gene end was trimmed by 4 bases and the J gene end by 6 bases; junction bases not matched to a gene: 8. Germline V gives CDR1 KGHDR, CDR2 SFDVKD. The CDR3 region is CATSDKGTGRDTQYF. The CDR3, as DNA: TGTGCCACCAGTGACAAAGGGACAGGCAGGGATACGCAGTATTTT.

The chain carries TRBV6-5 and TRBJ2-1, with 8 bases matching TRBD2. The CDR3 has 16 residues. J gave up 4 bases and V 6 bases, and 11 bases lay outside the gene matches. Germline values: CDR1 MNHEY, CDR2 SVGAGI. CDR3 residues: CASRPSGGTIYNEQFF. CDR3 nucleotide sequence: TGTGCCAGCAGACCCAGCGGGGGTACCATATACAATGAGCAGTTCTTC.

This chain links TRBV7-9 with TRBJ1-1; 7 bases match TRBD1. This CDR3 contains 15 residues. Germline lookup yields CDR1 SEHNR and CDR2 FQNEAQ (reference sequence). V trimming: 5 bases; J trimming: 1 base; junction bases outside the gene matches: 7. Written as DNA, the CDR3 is TGTGCCAGCAGCGTAGAGACAGGGAGGAACACTGAAGCTTTCTTT. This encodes CASSVETGRNTEAFF.

CDR3 coding DNA: TGTGCCAGCAGCCCACTCATACCCCCAGATAACTATGGCTACACCTTC. Translation gives CASSPLIPPDNYGYTF. The chain uses TRBV12-3 or TRBV12-4 and TRBJ1-2; D ambiguous. The CDR3 contains 16 residues. With 6 bases removed from V and 1 base from J, the gap between germline ends came to 18 bases.

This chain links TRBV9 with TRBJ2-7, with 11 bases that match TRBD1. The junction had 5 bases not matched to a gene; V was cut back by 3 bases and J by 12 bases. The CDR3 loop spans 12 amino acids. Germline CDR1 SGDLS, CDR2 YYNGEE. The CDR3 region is CASSGDRGRLYF. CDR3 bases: TGTGCCAGCAGCGGGGACAGGGGGAGGCTGTACTTC.

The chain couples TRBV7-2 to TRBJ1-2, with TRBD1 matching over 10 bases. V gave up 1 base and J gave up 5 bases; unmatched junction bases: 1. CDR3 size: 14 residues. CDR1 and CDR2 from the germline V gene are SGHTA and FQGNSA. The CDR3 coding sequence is TGTGCCAGCAGCTTAGGGGACAGGGGATATGGCTACACCTTC. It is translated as CASSLGDRGYGYTF.

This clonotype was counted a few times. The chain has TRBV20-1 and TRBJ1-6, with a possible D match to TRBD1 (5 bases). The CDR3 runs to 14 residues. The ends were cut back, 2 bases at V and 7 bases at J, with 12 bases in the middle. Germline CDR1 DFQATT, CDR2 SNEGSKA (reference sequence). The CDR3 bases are TGCAGTGCTAGAAGCGGCAGGGAGAATTCACCCCTCCACTTT. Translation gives CSARSGRENSPLHF.

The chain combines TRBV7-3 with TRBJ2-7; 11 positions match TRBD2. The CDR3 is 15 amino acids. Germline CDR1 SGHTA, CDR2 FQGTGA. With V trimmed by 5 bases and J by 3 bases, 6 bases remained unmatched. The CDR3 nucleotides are TGTGCCAGCAGCCCCGGGACTAGCGGCCACTACGAGCAGTACTTC. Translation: CASSPGTSGHYEQYF.

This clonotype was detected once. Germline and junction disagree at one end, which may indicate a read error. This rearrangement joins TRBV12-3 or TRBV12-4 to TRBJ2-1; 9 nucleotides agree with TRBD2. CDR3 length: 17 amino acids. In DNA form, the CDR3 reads TGTGCCAGCAGCATTACTCTAGCGGGGTTAGGCTACAATGGGCAGTTCTTC. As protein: CASSITLAGLGYNGQFF.

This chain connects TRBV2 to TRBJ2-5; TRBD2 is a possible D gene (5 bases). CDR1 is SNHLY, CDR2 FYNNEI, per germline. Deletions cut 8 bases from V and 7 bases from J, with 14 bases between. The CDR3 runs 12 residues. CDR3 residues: CASFRGKSTQYF. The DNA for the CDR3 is TGTGCCAGCTTTCGGGGAAAGTCGACCCAGTACTTC.

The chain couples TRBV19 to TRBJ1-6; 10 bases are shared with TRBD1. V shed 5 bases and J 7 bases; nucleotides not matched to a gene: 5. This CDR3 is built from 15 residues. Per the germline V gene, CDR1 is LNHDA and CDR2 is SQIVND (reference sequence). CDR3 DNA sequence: TGTGCCAGTAGTGCACCGGGACAGGGGAATTCACCCCTCCACTTT. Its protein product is CASSAPGQGNSPLHF.

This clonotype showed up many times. DNA for the CDR3: TGTGCCAGTAGTCCCTACGCCGACGGGAGGGGCTACACCTTC. This sequence encodes CASSPYADGRGYTF. The genes are TRBV19 and TRBJ1-2; D remains unclear. Per germline, CDR1 LNHDA and CDR2 SQIVND (reference sequence). V lost 5 bases to trimming and J lost 8 bases, with 18 bases between them. The CDR3 contains 14 residues.

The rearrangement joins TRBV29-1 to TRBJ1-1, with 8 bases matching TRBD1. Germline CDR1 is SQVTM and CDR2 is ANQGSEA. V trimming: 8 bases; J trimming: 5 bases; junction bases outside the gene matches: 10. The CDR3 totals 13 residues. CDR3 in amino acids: CSLAGTGGTEAFF. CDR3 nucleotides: TGCAGCTTGGCCGGGACAGGAGGGACTGAAGCTTTCTTT.

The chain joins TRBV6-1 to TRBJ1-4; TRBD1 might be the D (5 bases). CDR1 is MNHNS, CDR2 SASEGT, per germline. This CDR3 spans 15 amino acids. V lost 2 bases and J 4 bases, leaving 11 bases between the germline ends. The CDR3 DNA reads TGTGCCAGCAGTGAATTACAGGTGGGTAATGAAAAACTGTTTTTT. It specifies CASSELQVGNEKLFF.

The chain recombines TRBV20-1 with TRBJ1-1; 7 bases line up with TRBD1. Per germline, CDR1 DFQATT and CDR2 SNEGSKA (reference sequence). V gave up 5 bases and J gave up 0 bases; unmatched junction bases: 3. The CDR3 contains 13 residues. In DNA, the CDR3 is TGCAGTGCTCCGGGACAGCTGAACACTGAAGCTTTCTTT. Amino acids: CSAPGQLNTEAFF.

The CDR3 DNA follows: TGTGCCATCAGTAGGGCGCCAGGGGTTCTCGATGAGCAGTTCTTC. Amino acids: CAISRAPGVLDEQFF. J is TRBJ2-1 and V is TRBV10-3; a possible D gene is TRBD1 (6 bases). CDR1 and CDR2 (germline): ENHRY, SYGVKD. This CDR3 has 15 residues. Trimming stripped 5 bases from V and 8 bases from J, with 19 bases between.

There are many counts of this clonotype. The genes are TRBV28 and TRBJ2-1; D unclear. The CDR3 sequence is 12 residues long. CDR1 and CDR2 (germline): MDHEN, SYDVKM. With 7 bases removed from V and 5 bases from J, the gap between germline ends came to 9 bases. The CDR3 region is CASNPRNNEQFF. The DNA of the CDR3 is TGTGCCAGCAACCCCCGGAACAATGAGCAGTTCTTC.

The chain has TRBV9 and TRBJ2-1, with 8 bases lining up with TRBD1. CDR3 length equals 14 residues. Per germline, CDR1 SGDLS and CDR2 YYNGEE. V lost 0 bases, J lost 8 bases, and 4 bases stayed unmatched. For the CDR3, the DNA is TGTGCCAGCAGCGTAGGGTCAGGGGGCGATGAGCAGTTCTTC. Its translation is CASSVGSGGDEQFF. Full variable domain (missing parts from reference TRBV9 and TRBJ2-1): DSGVTQTPKHLITATGQRVTLRCSPRSGDLSVYWYQQSLDQGLQFLIQYYNGEERAKGNILERFSAQQFPDLHSELNLSSLELGDSALYFCASSVGSGGDEQFFGPGTRLTVL.

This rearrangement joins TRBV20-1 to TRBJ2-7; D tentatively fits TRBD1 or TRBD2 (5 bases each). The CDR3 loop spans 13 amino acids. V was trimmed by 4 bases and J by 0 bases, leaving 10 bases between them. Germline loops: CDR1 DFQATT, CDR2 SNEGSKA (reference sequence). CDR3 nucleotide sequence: TGCAGTGCTACCGGGACGCTCTCCTACGAGCAGTACTTC. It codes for CSATGTLSYEQYF.

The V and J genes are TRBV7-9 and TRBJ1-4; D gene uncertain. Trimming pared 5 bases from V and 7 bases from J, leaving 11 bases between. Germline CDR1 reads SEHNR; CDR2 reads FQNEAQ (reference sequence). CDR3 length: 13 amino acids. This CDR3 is CASSPRGGEKLFF. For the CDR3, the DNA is TGTGCCAGCAGCCCACGTGGTGGTGAAAAACTGTTTTTT.